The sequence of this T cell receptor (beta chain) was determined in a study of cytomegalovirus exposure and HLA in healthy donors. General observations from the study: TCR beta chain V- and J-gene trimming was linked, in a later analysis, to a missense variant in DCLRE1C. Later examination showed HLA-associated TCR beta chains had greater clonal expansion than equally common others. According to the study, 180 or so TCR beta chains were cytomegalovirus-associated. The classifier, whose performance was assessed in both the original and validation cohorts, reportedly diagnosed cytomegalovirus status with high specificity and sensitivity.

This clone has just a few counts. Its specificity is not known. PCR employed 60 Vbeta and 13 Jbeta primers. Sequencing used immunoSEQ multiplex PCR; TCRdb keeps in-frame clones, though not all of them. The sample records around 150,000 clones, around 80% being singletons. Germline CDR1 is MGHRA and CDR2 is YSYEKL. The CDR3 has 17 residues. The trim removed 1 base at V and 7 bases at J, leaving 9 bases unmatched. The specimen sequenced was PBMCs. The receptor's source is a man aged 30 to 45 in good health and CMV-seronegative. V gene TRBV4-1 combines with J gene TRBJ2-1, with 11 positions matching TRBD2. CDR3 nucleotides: TGCGCCAGCAGCCAAGTAATAGCGGGAGGGGCTAGGAATGAGCAGTTCTTC. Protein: CASSQVIAGGARNEQFF.